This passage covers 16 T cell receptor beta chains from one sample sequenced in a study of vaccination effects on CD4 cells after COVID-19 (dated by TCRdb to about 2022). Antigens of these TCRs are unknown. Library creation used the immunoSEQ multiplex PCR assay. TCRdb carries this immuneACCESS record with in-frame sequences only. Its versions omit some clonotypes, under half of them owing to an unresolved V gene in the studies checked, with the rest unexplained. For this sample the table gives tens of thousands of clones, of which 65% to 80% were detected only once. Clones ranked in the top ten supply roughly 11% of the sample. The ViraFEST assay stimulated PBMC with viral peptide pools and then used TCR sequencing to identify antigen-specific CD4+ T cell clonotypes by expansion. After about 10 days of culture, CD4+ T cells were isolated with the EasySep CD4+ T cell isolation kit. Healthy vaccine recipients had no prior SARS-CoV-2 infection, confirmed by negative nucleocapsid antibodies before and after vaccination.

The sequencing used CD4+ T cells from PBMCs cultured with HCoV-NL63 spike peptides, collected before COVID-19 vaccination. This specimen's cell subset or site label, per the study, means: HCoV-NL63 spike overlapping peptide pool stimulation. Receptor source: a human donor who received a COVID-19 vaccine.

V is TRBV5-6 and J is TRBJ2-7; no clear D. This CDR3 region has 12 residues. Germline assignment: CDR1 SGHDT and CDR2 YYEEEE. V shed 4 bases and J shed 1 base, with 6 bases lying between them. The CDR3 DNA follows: TGTGCCAGCAGCCCTGGGTCCTACGAGCAGTACTTC. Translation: CASSPGSYEQYF.

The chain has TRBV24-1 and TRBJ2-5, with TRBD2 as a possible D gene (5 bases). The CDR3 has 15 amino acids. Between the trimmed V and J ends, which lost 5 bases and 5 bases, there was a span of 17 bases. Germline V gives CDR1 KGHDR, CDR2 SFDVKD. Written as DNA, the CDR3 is TGTGCCACCAGTGGCCCTGAAGGGCAGCGGGAGACCCAGTACTTC. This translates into CATSGPEGQRETQYF.

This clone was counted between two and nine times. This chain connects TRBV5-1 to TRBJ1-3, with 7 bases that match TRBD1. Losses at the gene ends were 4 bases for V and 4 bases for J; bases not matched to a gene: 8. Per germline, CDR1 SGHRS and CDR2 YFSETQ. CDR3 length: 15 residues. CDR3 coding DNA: TGCGCCAGCAGCGGTCAACAGGGGTGGGGAAACACCATATATTTT. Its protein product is CASSGQQGWGNTIYF.

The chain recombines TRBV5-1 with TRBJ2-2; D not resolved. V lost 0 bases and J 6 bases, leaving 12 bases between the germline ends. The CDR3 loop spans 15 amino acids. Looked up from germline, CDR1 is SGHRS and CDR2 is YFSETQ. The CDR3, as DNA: TGCGCCAGCAGCTTGGAAGTACTTAGCTCCGGGGAGCTGTTTTTT. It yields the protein CASSLEVLSSGELFF.

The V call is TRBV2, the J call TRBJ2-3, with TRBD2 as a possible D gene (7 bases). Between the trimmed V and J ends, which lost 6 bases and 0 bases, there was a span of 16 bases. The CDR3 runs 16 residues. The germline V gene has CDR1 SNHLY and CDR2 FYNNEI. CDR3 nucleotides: TGTGCCAGCAGGGTCGGGGGGCCGACTAGCACAGATACGCAGTATTTT. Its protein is CASRVGGPTSTDTQYF.

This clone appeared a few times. The CDR3 spells CASSQEGALGQPQHF. In DNA form, the CDR3 reads TGCGCCAGCAGCCAAGAAGGGGCGCTTGGTCAGCCCCAGCATTTT. The gene calls are TRBV4-1 and TRBJ1-5; tentative D call: TRBD1 (5 bases). The CDR3 length is 15 residues. V was trimmed by 0 bases and J by 6 bases, leaving 12 bases between them. Germline V lookup: CDR1 MGHRA, CDR2 YSYEKL.

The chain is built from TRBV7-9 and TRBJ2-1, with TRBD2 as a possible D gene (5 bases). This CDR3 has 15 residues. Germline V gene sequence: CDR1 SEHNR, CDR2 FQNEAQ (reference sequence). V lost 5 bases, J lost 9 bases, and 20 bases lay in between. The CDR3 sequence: CASSPHPASGGEQFF. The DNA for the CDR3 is TGTGCCAGCAGCCCCCATCCAGCGTCTGGAGGTGAGCAGTTCTTC.

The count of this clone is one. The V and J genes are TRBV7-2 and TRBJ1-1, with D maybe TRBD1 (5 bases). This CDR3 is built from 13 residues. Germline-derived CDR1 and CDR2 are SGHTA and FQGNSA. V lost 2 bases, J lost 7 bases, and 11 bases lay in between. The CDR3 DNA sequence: TGTGCCAGCAGCTTACTCGGGGCAGGTGAAGCTTTCTTT. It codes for CASSLLGAGEAFF. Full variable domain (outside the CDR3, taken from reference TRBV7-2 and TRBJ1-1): GAGVSQSPSNKVTEKGKDVELRCDPISGHTALYWYRQSLGQGLEFLIYFQGNSAPDKSGLPSDRFSAERTGGSVSTLTIQRTQQEDSAVYLCASSLLGAGEAFFGQGTRLTVV.

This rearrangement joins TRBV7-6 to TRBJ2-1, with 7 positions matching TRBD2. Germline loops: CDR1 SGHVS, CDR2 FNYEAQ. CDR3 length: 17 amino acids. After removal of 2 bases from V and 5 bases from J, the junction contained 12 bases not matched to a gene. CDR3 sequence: CASSLYRGLVGNNEQFF. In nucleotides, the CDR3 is TGTGCCAGCAGCTTATACCGCGGACTAGTTGGGAACAATGAGCAGTTCTTC.

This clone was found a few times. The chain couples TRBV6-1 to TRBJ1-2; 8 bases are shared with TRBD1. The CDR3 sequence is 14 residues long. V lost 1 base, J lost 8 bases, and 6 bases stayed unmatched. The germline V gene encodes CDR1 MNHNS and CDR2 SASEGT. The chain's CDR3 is CASSEGGQVRGYTF. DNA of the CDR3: TGTGCCAGCAGTGAAGGGGGACAGGTGCGGGGCTACACCTTC.

The CDR3: CATEIRGSGNTIYF. The CDR3, as DNA: TGTGCCACCGAGATTAGGGGCTCTGGAAACACCATATATTTT. V usage is TRBV10-3 and J usage is TRBJ1-3; possibly TRBD1 for D (5 bases). The CDR3 totals 14 residues. V was pared by 10 bases and J by 0 bases, with 13 bases between. Germline V gives CDR1 ENHRY, CDR2 SYGVKD.

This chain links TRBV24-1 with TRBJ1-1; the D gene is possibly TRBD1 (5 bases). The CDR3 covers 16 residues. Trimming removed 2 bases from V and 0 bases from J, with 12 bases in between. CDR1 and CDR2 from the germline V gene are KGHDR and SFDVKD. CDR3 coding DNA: TGTGCCACCAGTGATTCTTACGGGGGTATGAACACTGAAGCTTTCTTT. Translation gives CATSDSYGGMNTEAFF.

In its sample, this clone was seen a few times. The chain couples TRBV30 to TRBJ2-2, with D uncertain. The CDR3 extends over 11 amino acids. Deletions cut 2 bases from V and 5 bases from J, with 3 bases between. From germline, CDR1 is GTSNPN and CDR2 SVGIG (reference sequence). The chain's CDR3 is CAWSQTGELFF. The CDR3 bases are TGTGCCTGGAGTCAGACCGGGGAGCTGTTTTTT.

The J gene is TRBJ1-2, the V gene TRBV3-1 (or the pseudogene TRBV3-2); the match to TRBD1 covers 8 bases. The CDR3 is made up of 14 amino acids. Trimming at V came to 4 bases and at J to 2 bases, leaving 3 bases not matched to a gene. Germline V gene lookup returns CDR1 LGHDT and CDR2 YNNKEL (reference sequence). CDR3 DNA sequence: TGTGCCAGCAGCCCGGACAGGGCAAACTATGGCTACACCTTC. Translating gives CASSPDRANYGYTF.

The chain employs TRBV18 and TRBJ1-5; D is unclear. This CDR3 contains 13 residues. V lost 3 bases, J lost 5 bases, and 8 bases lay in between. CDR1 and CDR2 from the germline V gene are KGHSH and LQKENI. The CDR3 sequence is CASSPGIDQPQHF. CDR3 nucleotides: TGTGCCAGCTCACCGGGGATCGATCAGCCCCAGCATTTT.

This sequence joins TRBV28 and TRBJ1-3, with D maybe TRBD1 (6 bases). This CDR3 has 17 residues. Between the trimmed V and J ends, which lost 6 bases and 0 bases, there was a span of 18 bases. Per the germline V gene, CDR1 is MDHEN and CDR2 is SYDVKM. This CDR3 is CASRARRQGGSGNTIYF. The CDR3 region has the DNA TGTGCCAGCAGGGCCCGGCGCCAAGGGGGCTCTGGAAACACCATATATTTT.